Below are 20 T cell receptor beta chains sequenced from a single sample in a study of shared clonotypes between healthy human individuals. This table comes from immunoSEQ multiplex PCR, and its TCRdb copy is limited to in-frame clones, with some not included. The sample shows 2 million to 2.5 million clones, approximately 96% of them seen only once. The material sequenced was naive CD4+ T cells sorted from blood. Subset meaning: CD45RA+ positively selected. Source of these receptors: a man in his late teens or twenties in good health.

A single count supports this clone. The chain joins TRBV30 to TRBJ2-1, with D unclear. V lost 1 base and J lost 11, with 9 bases in between. Germline values: CDR1 GTSNPN, CDR2 SVGIG (reference sequence). This CDR3 region has 11 residues. CDR3 DNA: TGTGCCTGGAGTGAAGCAGTACAGCAGTTCTTC. Translation: CAWSEAVQQFF.

This chain joins TRBV2 and TRBJ2-5; maybe TRBD2 (5 bases). With 6 bases removed from V and 8 bases from J, the gap between germline ends came to 13 bases. CDR3 length equals 12 residues. From germline, CDR1 is SNHLY and CDR2 FYNNEI. The DNA of the CDR3 is TGTGCCAGCAGGGAGGTCACTTCAACCCAGTACTTC. Its translation: CASREVTSTQYF.

The chain employs TRBV28 and TRBJ1-1; unclear D gene. The V gene's germline CDR1 is MDHEN and CDR2 SYDVKM. The V end was cut by 8 bases, the J end by 0 bases, with 10 bases between. This CDR3 is built from 13 residues. The CDR3 loop reads CASGTALNTEAFF. The CDR3 DNA sequence: TGTGCCAGCGGTACAGCTTTGAACACTGAAGCTTTCTTT.

The chain has TRBV6-5 and TRBJ2-3, with TRBD2 matching 8 bases. The CDR3 length is 15 residues. J lost 5 bases, V lost 6 bases, and 10 bases had no gene match. CDR1 MNHEY and CDR2 SVGAGI come from the germline V gene. This chain's CDR3 is CASSPGRATGDTQYF. The DNA for the CDR3 is TGTGCCAGCAGCCCCGGGAGGGCCACAGGAGATACGCAGTATTTT.

The V and J genes are TRBV5-6 and TRBJ2-3; 16 bases line up with TRBD2. Losses at the gene ends were 0 bases for V and 8 bases for J; bases not matched to a gene: 3. The CDR3 is made up of 16 amino acids. CDR1 is SGHDT and CDR2 is YYEEEE in the germline V gene. The CDR3 DNA reads TGTGCCAGCAGCTTGGCCGGGACTAGCGGGAGGGCTACGCAGTATTTT. Protein: CASSLAGTSGRATQYF.

This clone showed up just a few times. The gene calls are TRBV28 and TRBJ1-2; possible D gene TRBD1, 6 bases. Per germline, CDR1 MDHEN and CDR2 SYDVKM. Trimming took 6 bases from V and 10 from J, leaving 15 bases between them. The CDR3 contains 12 residues. CDR3 DNA sequence: TGTGCCAGCAGGCTCGCCGGGACAACCTACACCTTC. It is translated as CASRLAGTTYTF.

In this sample, this clone turned up once. J is TRBJ1-1 and V is TRBV6-1; D call uncertain. Germline V CDR1 and CDR2: MNHNS, SASEGT. V was clipped by 3 bases and J by 1 base, with 9 bases between them. The CDR3 covers 14 residues. As DNA, the CDR3 is TGTGCCAGCAGTGACCAGGACCAGAACACTGAAGCTTTCTTT. It codes for CASSDQDQNTEAFF.

J is TRBJ1-2 and V is TRBV4-3; weak D call: TRBD1 (5 bases). This CDR3 has 16 residues. Trimming pared 3 bases from V and 3 bases from J, leaving 17 bases between. Per the germline V gene, CDR1 is LGHNA and CDR2 is YSLEER. In DNA form, the CDR3 reads TGCGCCAGCAGCCAGGACTGGGGGAGCGGACACTATGGCTACACCTTC. Its translation is CASSQDWGSGHYGYTF.

The chain combines TRBV5-1 with TRBJ1-5; weak D call: TRBD1 (5 bases). Trimming left V 2 bases short and J 0 bases short, with 9 bases between. Germline loops: CDR1 SGHRS, CDR2 YFSETQ. The CDR3 is 15 residues long. The CDR3 is CASSFRGDSNQPQHF. CDR3 nucleotides: TGCGCCAGCAGCTTCAGAGGGGATAGCAATCAGCCCCAGCATTTT.

V gene TRBV15 combines with J gene TRBJ1-4; 7 bases map to TRBD1. CDR1 is LNHNV, CDR2 YYDKDF, per germline (reference sequence). The CDR3 runs to 15 residues. After removal of 5 bases from V and 7 bases from J, the junction contained 10 bases not matched to a gene. CDR3 sequence reads: CATSPQRDRAEKLFF. DNA of the CDR3: TGTGCCACCAGCCCCCAGCGAGACAGGGCTGAAAAACTGTTTTTT.

This chain links TRBV6-6 with TRBJ2-7, with 10 bases that match TRBD1. Trimming removed 5 bases from V and 2 bases from J; junction bases left unmatched: 6. CDR1 and CDR2 from the germline V gene are MNHNY and SVGAGI (reference sequence). This CDR3 region has 15 residues. The CDR3 sequence is CASSGDRGAAYEQYF. CDR3 in DNA: TGTGCCAGCAGTGGGGACAGGGGAGCAGCCTACGAGCAGTACTTC.

This sequence joins TRBV6-5 and TRBJ2-3; 8 bases line up with TRBD2. With V trimmed by 6 bases and J by 7 bases, 6 bases remained unmatched. Germline CDR1 MNHEY, CDR2 SVGAGI. The CDR3 totals 13 residues. The CDR3 here is CASSRRLANTQYF. For the CDR3, the DNA is TGTGCCAGCAGCCGTCGACTAGCGAATACGCAGTATTTT.

This chain connects TRBV29-1 to TRBJ2-5, with TRBD1 matching 9 bases. J was trimmed by 9 bases and V by 4 bases; bases with no gene match: 12. This CDR3 spans 14 amino acids. From germline, CDR1 is SQVTM and CDR2 ANQGSEA. The CDR3 DNA follows: TGCAGCGTTGTAGGACAGGGGATCTTAATGGCCCAGTACTTC. Translated, it gives CSVVGQGILMAQYF.

V and J are TRBV5-1 and TRBJ1-2, with 8 bases identical to TRBD1. Looked up from germline, CDR1 is SGHRS and CDR2 is YFSETQ. CDR3 length: 17 amino acids. J lost 4 bases, V lost 0 bases, and 11 bases had no gene match. The DNA for the CDR3 is TGCGCCAGCAGCTTGGTGGAAGCAGGGGGCCTTATCTATGGCTACACCTTC. Translation: CASSLVEAGGLIYGYTF.

This clone was observed a single time. This rearrangement joins TRBV5-1 to TRBJ2-7; TRBD1 is a possible D gene (6 bases). The CDR3 has 16 residues. V lost 1 base and J lost 5, with 19 bases in between. CDR1 is SGHRS and CDR2 is YFSETQ in the germline V gene. The CDR3 here is CASSLTGFADRDEQYF. CDR3 nucleotide sequence: TGCGCCAGCAGCTTGACAGGGTTTGCAGACCGTGACGAGCAGTACTTC.

The chain is built from TRBV5-1 and TRBJ2-2; 9 bases fit TRBD1. The CDR3 has 15 amino acids. The germline CDR1 and CDR2 sequences are SGHRS and YFSETQ. The V segment lost 3 bases and the J segment 5 bases; nucleotides outside the gene matches: 5. In nucleotides, the CDR3 is TGCGCCAGCAGCTCGGACAGGGGAGAAACCGGGGAGCTGTTTTTT. It is translated as CASSSDRGETGELFF.

This rearrangement joins TRBV11-3 to TRBJ2-3, with D hard to call. The CDR3 spans 15 residues. Germline loops: CDR1 SGHNT, CDR2 YENEEA. Trimming took off 4 bases at V and 1 base at J, with 12 bases between the two ends. The CDR3 protein is CASSYGSRGTDTQYF. The DNA of the CDR3 is TGTGCCAGCAGCTATGGCTCAAGGGGCACAGATACGCAGTATTTT.

The rearrangement joins TRBV2 to TRBJ1-1; D is uncertain. Deletions cut 4 bases from V and 1 base from J, with 22 bases between. The CDR3 contains 18 residues. CDR1 and CDR2 (germline): SNHLY, FYNNEI. CDR3 in amino acids: CASSGGVRGGPWNTEAFF. The CDR3 region has the DNA TGTGCCAGCAGTGGCGGCGTTCGCGGCGGGCCGTGGAACACTGAAGCTTTCTTT. Full variable domain (rest looked up from reference TRBV2 and TRBJ1-1): EPEVTQTPSHQVTQMGQEVILRCVPISNHLYFYWYRQILGQKVEFLVSFYNNEISEKSEIFDDQFSVERPDGSNFTLKIRSTKLEDSAMYFCASSGGVRGGPWNTEAFFGQGTRLTVV.

This chain links TRBV10-3 with TRBJ1-5; D perhaps matches TRBD1 (6 bases). Per germline, CDR1 ENHRY and CDR2 SYGVKD. The CDR3 runs 16 residues. V lost 2 bases, J lost 6 bases, and 17 bases lay in between. The CDR3 DNA is TGTGCCATCAGTGAGCTCGAACCGGGGGGCGTTCAGCCCCAGCATTTT. Translation gives CAISELEPGGVQPQHF.

This chain joins TRBV9 and TRBJ2-5; 7 positions match TRBD2. Germline CDR1 SGDLS, CDR2 YYNGEE. V dropped 1 base and J dropped 1; count of bases not matched to a gene: 10. CDR3 length: 17 residues. Here the CDR3 reads CASSVSSGSLIQETQYF. The CDR3 DNA reads as TGTGCCAGCAGCGTATCTAGCGGCAGCCTAATCCAAGAGACCCAGTACTTC.